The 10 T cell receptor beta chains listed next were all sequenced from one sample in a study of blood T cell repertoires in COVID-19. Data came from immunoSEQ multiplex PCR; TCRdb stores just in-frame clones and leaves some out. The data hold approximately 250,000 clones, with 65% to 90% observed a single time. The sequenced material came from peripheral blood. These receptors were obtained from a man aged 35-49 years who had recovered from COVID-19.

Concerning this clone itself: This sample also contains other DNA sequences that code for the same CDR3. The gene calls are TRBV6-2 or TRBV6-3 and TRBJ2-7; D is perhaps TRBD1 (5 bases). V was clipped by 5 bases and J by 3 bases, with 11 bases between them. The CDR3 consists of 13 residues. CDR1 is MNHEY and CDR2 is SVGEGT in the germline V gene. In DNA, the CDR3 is TGTGCCAGCAGTGTTGACAGCAGCTACGAGCAGTACTTC. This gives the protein CASSVDSSYEQYF.

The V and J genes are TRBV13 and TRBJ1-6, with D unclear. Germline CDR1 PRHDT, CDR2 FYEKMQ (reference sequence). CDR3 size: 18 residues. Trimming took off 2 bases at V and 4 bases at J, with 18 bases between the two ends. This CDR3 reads CASSLIAGTERYNSPLHF. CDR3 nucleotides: TGTGCCAGCAGCTTAATCGCTGGCACAGAACGATATAATTCACCCCTCCACTTT.

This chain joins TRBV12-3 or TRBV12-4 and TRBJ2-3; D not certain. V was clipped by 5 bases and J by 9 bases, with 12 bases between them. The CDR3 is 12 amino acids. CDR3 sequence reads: CASSPPRRTQYF. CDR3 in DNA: TGTGCCAGCAGTCCGCCGCGGCGGACGCAGTATTTT.

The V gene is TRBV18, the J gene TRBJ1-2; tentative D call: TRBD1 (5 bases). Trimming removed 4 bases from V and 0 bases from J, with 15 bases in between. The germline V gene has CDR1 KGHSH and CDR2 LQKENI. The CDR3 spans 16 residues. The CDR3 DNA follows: TGTGCCAGCTCACTTGGCGGGGGAAATTCTAACTATGGCTACACCTTC. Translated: CASSLGGGNSNYGYTF.

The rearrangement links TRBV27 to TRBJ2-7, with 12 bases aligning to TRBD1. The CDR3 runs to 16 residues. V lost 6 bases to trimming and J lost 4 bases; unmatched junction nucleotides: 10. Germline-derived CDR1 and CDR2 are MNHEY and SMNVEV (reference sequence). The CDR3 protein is CASSPIPGQGAYEQYF. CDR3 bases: TGTGCCAGCAGCCCCATACCGGGACAGGGGGCTTACGAGCAGTACTTC.

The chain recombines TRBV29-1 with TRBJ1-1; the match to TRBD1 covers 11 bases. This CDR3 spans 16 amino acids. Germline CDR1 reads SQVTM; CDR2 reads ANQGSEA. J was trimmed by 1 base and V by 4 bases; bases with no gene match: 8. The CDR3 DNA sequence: TGCAGCGTTGGGCCGGGACAGGGGGTCGGGAACACTGAAGCTTTCTTT. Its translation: CSVGPGQGVGNTEAFF.

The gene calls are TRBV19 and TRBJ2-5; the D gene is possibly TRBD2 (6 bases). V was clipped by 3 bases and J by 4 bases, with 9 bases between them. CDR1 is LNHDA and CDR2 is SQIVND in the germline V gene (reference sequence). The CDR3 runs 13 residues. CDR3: CASSISGLETQYF. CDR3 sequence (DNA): TGTGCCAGTAGTATTAGCGGCCTAGAGACCCAGTACTTC. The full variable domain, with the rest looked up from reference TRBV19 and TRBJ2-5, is DGGITQSPKYLFRKEGQNVTLSCEQNLNHDAMYWYRQDPGQGLRLIYYSQIVNDFQKGDIAEGYSVSREKKESFPLTVTSAQKNPTAFYLCASSISGLETQYFGPGTRLLVL.

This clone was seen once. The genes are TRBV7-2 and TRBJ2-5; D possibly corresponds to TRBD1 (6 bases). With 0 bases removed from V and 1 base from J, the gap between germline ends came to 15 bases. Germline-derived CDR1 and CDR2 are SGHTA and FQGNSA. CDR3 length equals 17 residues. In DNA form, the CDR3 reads TGTGCCAGCAGCTTAGCGGCAACAGGGCTCCCCCAAGAGACCCAGTACTTC. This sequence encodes CASSLAATGLPQETQYF.

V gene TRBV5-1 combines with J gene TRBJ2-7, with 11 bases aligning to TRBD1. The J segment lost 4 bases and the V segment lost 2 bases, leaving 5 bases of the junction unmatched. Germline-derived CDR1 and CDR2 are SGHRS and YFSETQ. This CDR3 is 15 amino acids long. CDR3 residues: CASSFEGQGVYEQYF. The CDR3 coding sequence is TGCGCCAGCAGCTTCGAGGGACAGGGGGTTTACGAGCAGTACTTC.

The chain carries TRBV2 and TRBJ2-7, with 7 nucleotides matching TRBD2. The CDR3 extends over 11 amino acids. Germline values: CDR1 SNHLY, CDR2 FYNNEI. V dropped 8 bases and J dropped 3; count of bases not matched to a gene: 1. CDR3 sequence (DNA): TGTGCCAGCGGGGGGGTCTACGAGCAGTACTTC. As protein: CASGGVYEQYF. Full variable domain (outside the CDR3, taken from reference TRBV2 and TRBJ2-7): EPEVTQTPSHQVTQMGQEVILRCVPISNHLYFYWYRQILGQKVEFLVSFYNNEISEKSEIFDDQFSVERPDGSNFTLKIRSTKLEDSAMYFCASGGVYEQYFGPGTRLTVT.